What follows describes a single T cell receptor beta chain. This entry belongs to a study of blood T cell repertoires in COVID-19. Overall study context: The United States, Italy and Spain supplied acute and convalescent COVID-19 samples. Sample material is recorded as cDNA or gDNA derived from T cells, B-cell-depleted T cells, or PBMCs.

V was shortened by 6 bases and J by 0 bases, with 9 bases between the two germline ends. This CDR3 comprises 14 residues. Germline lookup yields CDR1 LNHDA and CDR2 SQIVND (reference sequence). In the authors' workflow: Reference gene primers were amplified, and this amplification served to estimate nucleated cell counts. This table comes from immunoSEQ multiplex PCR, and its TCRdb copy is limited to in-frame clones, with some not included. D and trimming come from the DNA, and the V and J calls and clone size come from that table. In the table there are roughly 200,000 clones, 81% of which are singletons.

The chain carries TRBV19 and TRBJ1-5; TRBD1 might be the D (5 bases). The source material was peripheral blood. This receptor was taken from a woman at least 80 years old with acute or convalescent COVID-19. CDR3 sequence reads: CASSGGVSNQPQHF. The CDR3 DNA follows: TGTGCCAGTAGCGGAGGGGTTAGCAATCAGCCCCAGCATTTT.